What follows describes a single TCR beta chain. The antigen is unknown. V lost 3 bases to trimming and J lost 0 bases, with 9 bases between them. Germline CDR1 reads MNHEY; CDR2 reads SMNVEV (reference sequence). The CDR3 spans 15 residues. The data are from a study of cytomegalovirus exposure and HLA in healthy donors. Donors were drawn from the approximately 110-subject validation cohort, separate from the approximately 620-subject first cohort. The protocol was immunoSEQ multiplex PCR, while the TCRdb copy is restricted to in-frame clones and leaves out a portion. Among 150,000 to 250,000 clones listed, 80% to 90% were seen once. Study-wide points: Altogether, 160 or so TCR beta chains were recorded as cytomegalovirus-associated. Subsequent analysis of the approximately 110 validation repertoires found a tendency for first-cohort TCR clusters to co-occur.

The sample consisted of PBMCs. The source of this sequence is a woman in her twenties or thirties in good health and CMV-seronegative. V usage is TRBV27 and J usage is TRBJ2-1; D might be TRBD2 (6 bases). The CDR3 spells CASSLAGSSYNEQFF. CDR3 DNA: TGTGCCAGCAGTTTGGCGGGAAGCTCCTACAATGAGCAGTTCTTC.